The 9 T cell receptor beta chains below were found in one sample sequenced in a study of early T cells in non-severe SARS-CoV-2 infection (dated by TCRdb to the early 2020s). The method was 5' RACE. The instrument was a NextSeq 500. TCRdb's own reprocessing of the public reads used fastp at Q25 and MiXCR and kept productive beta chains. Each entry is one CDR3 protein sequence, shown with its most common DNA and genes. Present in this sample are about 77,000 distinct CDR3 sequences, around 9.9% of which were seen just once. The ten most abundant clones make up approximately 4.8% of the sample. Sequenced input: whole blood. The receptors were gathered from an adult who was a healthcare worker with PCR-confirmed SARS-CoV-2 infection or an uninfected control (not recorded which).

This clonotype appeared many times. The gene calls are TRBV20-1 and TRBJ1-5, with 11 bases identical to TRBD1. This CDR3 spans 14 amino acids. Germline V gene lookup returns CDR1 DFQATT and CDR2 SNEGSKA (reference sequence). Trimming took 5 bases from V and 5 from J; bases not matched to a gene: 5. CDR3 residues: CSALDRGRDQPQHF. DNA for the CDR3: TGCAGTGCTCTGGACAGGGGGCGCGATCAGCCCCAGCATTTT.

In this sample, this clonotype turned up many times. The CDR3: CARRQPQHF. CDR3 sequence (DNA): TGCGCCAGGCGGCAGCCCCAGCATTTT. The chain couples TRBV10-2 to TRBJ1-5; no clear D gene. Germline values: CDR1 WSHSY, CDR2 SAAADI. Trimming took off 9 bases at V and 7 bases at J, with 4 bases between the two ends. CDR3 length: 9 amino acids.

This clonotype has only a few counts. This rearrangement joins TRBV5-4 to TRBJ2-7; the D call may be TRBD1 or TRBD2 (5 bases each). V lost 4 bases and J 4 bases, leaving 18 bases between the germline ends. This CDR3 has 15 amino acids. Per germline, CDR1 SGHNT and CDR2 YYREEE (reference sequence). The CDR3 DNA reads TGTGCCAGCAGCCAACCGACGAGGGGATCGTACGAGCAGTACTTC. Translation: CASSQPTRGSYEQYF.

The chain employs TRBV28 and TRBJ2-7; the match to TRBD2 covers 8 bases. CDR1 and CDR2 from the germline V gene are MDHEN and SYDVKM. This CDR3 contains 15 residues. Trimming at V came to 2 bases and at J to 2 bases, leaving 5 bases not matched to a gene. The CDR3 here is CASSLPGTRAYEQYF. CDR3 DNA sequence: TGTGCCAGCAGTTTACCCGGGACTAGGGCCTACGAGCAGTACTTC. Filled out from reference TRBV28 and TRBJ2-7, the complete variable domain reads DVKVTQSSRYLVKRTGEKVFLECVQDMDHENMFWYRQDPGLGLRLIYFSYDVKMKEKGDIPEGYSVSREKKERFSLILESASTNQTSMYLCASSLPGTRAYEQYFGPGTRLTVT.

The table lists this clonotype with a few counts. The CDR3 bases are TGTGCCAGCAACCGGGACAGGGTTTATTCCAATGAGCAGTTCTTC. Amino acid sequence: CASNRDRVYSNEQFF. The V call is TRBV27, the J call TRBJ2-1; the match to TRBD1 covers 9 bases. The length of the CDR3 is 15 residues. Looked up from germline, CDR1 is MNHEY and CDR2 is SMNVEV (reference sequence). Germline trimming cut 7 bases from V and 6 bases from J; bases unmatched to any gene: 10.

In its sample, this clonotype was seen many times. The CDR3 coding sequence is TGTGCCAGCAGCCAAGATTATGGGACAAACTACGAGCAGTACTTC. Its translation: CASSQDYGTNYEQYF. The V gene is TRBV4-2, the J gene TRBJ2-7; a possible D gene is TRBD1 (6 bases). V shed 0 bases and J shed 3 bases, with 12 bases lying between them. Germline V CDR1 and CDR2: LGHNA, YNFKEQ. The CDR3 covers 15 residues.

The chain is built from TRBV28 and TRBJ2-3, with TRBD2 matching over 11 bases. The germline V gene encodes CDR1 MDHEN and CDR2 SYDVKM. This CDR3 contains 15 residues. Trimming took 4 bases from V and 3 from J; bases not matched to a gene: 3. CDR3 residues: CASSWLAGGTDTQYF. The CDR3 DNA sequence: TGTGCCAGCAGTTGGCTAGCGGGAGGTACAGATACGCAGTATTTT.

This clonotype was observed at least ten times. V usage is TRBV3-1 and J usage is TRBJ2-3; 9 nucleotides align to TRBD2. The CDR3 runs to 15 residues. V shed 5 bases and J 5 bases; nucleotides not matched to a gene: 8. In germline, CDR1 is LGHDT, CDR2 YNNKEL (reference sequence). CDR3 DNA: TGTGCCAGCAGCGCAGCGGGAGGTATGATAGATACGCAGTATTTT. This codes for CASSAAGGMIDTQYF.

This clonotype was seen repeatedly, ten times or more. The CDR3: CATSLSSYNEQFF. Here the CDR3 DNA reads TGTGCCACCAGTCTGAGCTCCTACAATGAGCAGTTCTTC. The gene calls are TRBV24-1 and TRBJ2-1; no clear D gene. V was clipped by 6 bases and J by 0 bases, with 5 bases between them. Germline V gives CDR1 KGHDR, CDR2 SFDVKD. CDR3 length equals 13 residues.